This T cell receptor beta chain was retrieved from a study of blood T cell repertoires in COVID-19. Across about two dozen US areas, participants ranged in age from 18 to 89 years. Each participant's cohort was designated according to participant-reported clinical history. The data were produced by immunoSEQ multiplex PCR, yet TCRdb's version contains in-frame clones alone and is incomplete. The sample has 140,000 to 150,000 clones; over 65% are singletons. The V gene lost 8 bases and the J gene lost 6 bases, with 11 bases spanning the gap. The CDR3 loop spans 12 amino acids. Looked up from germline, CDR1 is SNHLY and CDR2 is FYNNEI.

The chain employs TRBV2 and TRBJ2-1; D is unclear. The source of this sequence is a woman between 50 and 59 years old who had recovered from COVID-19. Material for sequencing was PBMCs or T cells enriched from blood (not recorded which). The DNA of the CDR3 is TGTGCCAGCTCGCGAGCCGCCAATGAGCAGTTCTTC. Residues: CASSRAANEQFF. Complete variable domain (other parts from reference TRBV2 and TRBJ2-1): EPEVTQTPSHQVTQMGQEVILRCVPISNHLYFYWYRQILGQKVEFLVSFYNNEISEKSEIFDDQFSVERPDGSNFTLKIRSTKLEDSAMYFCASSRAANEQFFGPGTRLTVL.